A selection of T cell receptor beta chains follows, all from one sample in a study of CD8 T cells in Susac syndrome. TCRdb analysed the immunoSEQ multiplex PCR reads with MiXCR anew, one entry per CDR3 protein. The sample consists of 65,000 to 95,000 distinct CDR3 sequences, approximately 95% of them appearing once. Sequences were obtained from CD8+ T cells from PBMCs. These receptors were collected from a human donor with Susac syndrome. The CDR3 runs from the conserved cysteine through the conserved F or W.

v_call	cdr3_aa
TRBV20-1	CSARQMASSGNTIYF
TRBV27	CASSLVRTGQETQYF
TRBV27	CASSLSGILKSYEQYF
TRBV3-1	CASSQDVYIQYF
TRBV24-1	CATSPDNSYEQYF
TRBV6-5	CASSYEERWGSGANVLTF
TRBV29-1	CSVESGTGVGYTF
TRBV30	CAWSPGQGNTEAFF
TRBV27	CASRISPNSNQPQHF
TRBV4-3	CASSQDDRPAGRGGELFF
TRBV5-1	CASSLGFGTGATEAFF
TRBV4-3	CASSQEAAGNYGYTF
TRBV10-2	CASTSWSRDEQYF
TRBV29-1	CSVEDRAGFYGYTF
TRBV27	CASSLGSTGHGYTF
TRBV20-1	CSASPLEREIYEQYF
TRBV6-5	CASSYSLGDTQYF
TRBV7-3	CASSSWGEQYF
TRBV28	CASSFGRELYEQFF
TRBV2	CASSAGKVYNEQFF
TRBV7-9	CASSSPGHGYGYTF
TRBV13	CASSLGRGGPNNEQFF
TRBV20-1	CSARDSWNQDAYEQYF
TRBV6-2/TRBV6-3	CASSSFDGTYEQYF
TRBV27	CASSSPEETQYF
TRBV27	CASSRGRVSYNSPLHF
TRBV29-1	CSVEGVRDKTYNEQFF
TRBV29-1	CSVRDRARDTGELFF
TRBV6-1	CASRLTGGLSNQPQHF
TRBV4-1	CASSQDTGGSYQPQHF
TRBV5-1	CASSLSGGVDYGYTF
TRBV29-1	CSVAVVGTGELFF
TRBV2	CASSTYRDRAVPGANVLTF
TRBV24-1	CATSGGLAKNIQYF
TRBV9	CASSVELAGGTDTQYF
TRBV4-3	CASSRGTGDSAYEQYF
TRBV4-3	CASSQHSGSIYNEQFF
TRBV12-3/TRBV12-4	CASSLPGQGINEQFF
TRBV27	CASTGLAGSYEQYF
TRBV27	CASSLGAFNEQFF
TRBV9	CASSAGTSNWETQYF
TRBV27	CASTPSWGVGSNQPQHF
TRBV12-3/TRBV12-4	CASSLGFEAFF
TRBV3-1	CASSQVNPGGETQYF
TRBV7-9	CASPRPGQTDVTQYF
TRBV29-1	CSVVLDSQETQYF
TRBV7-9	CASSGTGDGELGNQPQHF
TRBV4-3	CASSLQGQLFF
TRBV5-6	CASSSPSGTDTQYF
TRBV30	CAWDLDRDDEQFF